This T cell receptor beta chain was sequenced during a study of cytomegalovirus exposure and HLA in healthy donors. Study-level points and caveats: In vitro testing confirmed a few CMV-associated chains as specific for CMV antigens.

The CDR3 spans 12 residues. The V and J ends lost 5 bases and 14 bases respectively, with 18 bases between them. Germline CDR1 SEHNR, CDR2 FQNEAQ (reference sequence). The donors were members of the validation cohort comprising approximately 110 subjects, separate from the roughly 700-subject first cohort. Generated by immunoSEQ multiplex PCR, the TCRdb table keeps only in-frame clones and is missing some. This table holds over 150,000 clones, 65% to 85% found once. A word on this clone: The antigen is unknown.

The sequenced material came from PBMCs. The chain is built from TRBV7-9 and TRBJ1-2, with D perhaps matching TRBD1 (6 bases). The TCR was taken from a young woman in good health and CMV-seropositive. CDR3 coding DNA: TGTGCCAGCAGCCTAAGCTCGGGGGGCGCGACCTTC. Translated: CASSLSSGGATF.